This T cell receptor beta chain comes out of a study of T cells in Graves' hyperthyroidism and ophthalmopathy. Study-wide results and limits: A model of 13 V-J features distinguished ophthalmopathy from stable hyperthyroidism.

It was RNA transcripts that yielded the amplified TCR beta CDR3 regions. Initially, a first-round RT-PCR of the TCR CDR3 employed the HTBI primer set. MiXCR, applied by TCRdb to the multiplex PCR reads, yields one record per CDR3 protein. The top ten hold less than 8.5% of the sample, which has hundreds of thousands of distinct CDR3 sequences, 40% to 55% seen once. CDR1 and CDR2 from the germline V gene are ENHRY and SYGVKD. V shed 2 bases and J shed 4 bases, with 6 bases lying between them. The CDR3 totals 13 residues. Comment on this clonotype: No antigen is known for it.

Criteria for exclusion of patients were uncontrolled infection, other autoimmune disease, pregnancy or lactation. The sequencing sample was made of peripheral blood or thyroid tissue (not recorded which). The chain uses TRBV10-3 and TRBJ1-3; maybe TRBD1 (5 bases). This clonotype was obtained from an adult man with Graves' disease, either hyperthyroidism or ophthalmopathy (not recorded which). CDR3 sequence (DNA): TGTGCCATCAGTGAGAGACAGGGAAACACCATATATTTT. Encoded protein: CAISERQGNTIYF.